Sequencing of this T cell receptor beta chain was carried out in a study of beta chain features in type 1 diabetes. General study results and limits: More deletions and fewer insertions at VDJ junctions were seen in type 1 diabetes patients. Equally in patients and controls, shorter templates might have been favored by PCR. Across all four CD4+ subsets, people with type 1 diabetes showed modestly shorter TCRB CDR3s.

Trimming removed 4 bases from V and 1 base from J; junction bases left unmatched: 10. The CDR3 runs 17 residues. Germline CDR1 and CDR2: SGHRS and YFSETQ. Isolation of CD4+ naive, central memory, regulatory and stem cell-like memory cells was achieved by sorting via CD45RO/CCR7/CD25/CD127/CD95/CD27. The table lists this clone with a few counts. Its target is not known. The entirety of the isolated RNA underwent reverse transcription, so expressed TCRB transcripts were sequenced. The method was immunoSEQ multiplex PCR; TCRdb's version includes in-frame clones alone and lacks a portion of them. The data hold more than 250,000 clones, with roughly an eighth observed a single time.

Sequencing was carried out using naive CD4+ T cells from blood. This sequence joins TRBV5-1 and TRBJ2-1; 8 bases are shared with TRBD2. The receptor was isolated from a man aged 30 to 45 with type 1 diabetes. CDR3 sequence reads: CASSRLLAGGSYNEQFF. The CDR3 nucleotides read TGCGCCAGCAGCCGCCTTCTCGCGGGAGGATCCTACAATGAGCAGTTCTTC.